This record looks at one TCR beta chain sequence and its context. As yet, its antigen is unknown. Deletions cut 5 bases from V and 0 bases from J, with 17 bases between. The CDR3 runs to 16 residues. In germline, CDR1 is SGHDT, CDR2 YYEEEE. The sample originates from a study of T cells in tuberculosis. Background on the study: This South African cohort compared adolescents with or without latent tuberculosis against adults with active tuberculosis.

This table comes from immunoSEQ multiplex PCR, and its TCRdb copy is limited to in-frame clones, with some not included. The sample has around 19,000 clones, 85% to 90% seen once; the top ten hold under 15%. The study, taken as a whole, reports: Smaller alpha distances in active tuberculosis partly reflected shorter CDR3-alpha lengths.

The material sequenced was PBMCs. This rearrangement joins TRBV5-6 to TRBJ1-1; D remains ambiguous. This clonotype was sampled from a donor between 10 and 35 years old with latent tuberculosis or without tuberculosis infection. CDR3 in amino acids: CASSLGRGSMNTEAFF. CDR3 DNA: TGTGCCAGCAGTCTAGGGCGGGGATCCATGAACACTGAAGCTTTCTTT.